The 29 T cell receptor beta chains below all came from one sample that was sequenced in a study of control samples from healthy donors and cancer patients. Profiled with immunoSEQ multiplex PCR; TCRdb holds only in-frame clones, not every one. The sample includes tens of thousands of clones, about nine tenths of them seen just once. Sequencing was done on a sample of PBMCs. The receptors were gathered from a man aged 45-60 years with lung cancer.

This sequence joins TRBV7-2 and TRBJ2-5, with TRBD1 identical over 7 bases. Trimming cost V 7 bases and J 4 bases; bases outside gene matches: 6. CDR1 SGHTA and CDR2 FQGNSA come from the germline V gene. The CDR3 spans 13 residues. The CDR3 nucleotides are TGTGCCAGCACCCGACAGGGTGGAGAGACCCAGTACTTC. Translation gives CASTRQGGETQYF.

The V and J genes are TRBV7-2 and TRBJ2-7; either TRBD1 or TRBD2 may fit D (5 bases each). The V gene lost 4 bases and the J gene lost 4 bases, with 14 bases spanning the gap. The CDR3 is made up of 14 amino acids. Germline V lookup: CDR1 SGHTA, CDR2 FQGNSA. Written as DNA, the CDR3 is TGTGCCAGCAGCTACCTGGGACCGACTTACGAGCAGTACTTC. This translates into CASSYLGPTYEQYF.

V usage is TRBV24-1 and J usage is TRBJ2-3, with TRBD1 as a possible D gene (5 bases). Germline V lookup: CDR1 KGHDR, CDR2 SFDVKD. Trimming removed 3 bases from V and 3 bases from J, with 9 bases in between. This CDR3 has 14 residues. Here the CDR3 DNA reads TGTGCCACCAGTGATACCCACAGGACAGATACGCAGTATTTT. Translation gives CATSDTHRTDTQYF.

The rearrangement links TRBV7-2 to TRBJ1-6; D is unresolved. The CDR3 consists of 15 residues. CDR1 and CDR2 from the germline V gene are SGHTA and FQGNSA. The V end was cut by 4 bases, the J end by 0 bases, with 7 bases between. CDR3 bases: TGTGCCAGCAGCTATACCGTCTCCTATAATTCACCCCTCCACTTT. Protein sequence: CASSYTVSYNSPLHF.

The table lists this clone with a count of one. This chain joins TRBV6-5 and TRBJ2-1; weak D call: TRBD2 (6 bases). CDR1 MNHEY and CDR2 SVGAGI come from the germline V gene. CDR3 length: 13 residues. Trimming removed 11 bases at V and 4 bases at J, with 15 bases between. CDR3 DNA: TGTGCCGGGGGGAGCGTCAATTACAATGAGCAGTTCTTC. Translated: CAGGSVNYNEQFF.

This sequence joins TRBV5-3 and TRBJ1-1; 10 bases agree with TRBD1. TRBV5-3 is marked as an open reading frame, function uncertain. V lost 5 bases, J lost 3 bases, and 4 bases stayed unmatched. This CDR3 contains 14 residues. In DNA, the CDR3 is TGTGCCAGAAGTTCCGGGACAGGGGACACTGAAGCTTTCTTT. Amino acid sequence: CARSSGTGDTEAFF.

This clone was counted only a few times. The chain links TRBV4-1 to TRBJ2-7, with D tentatively TRBD2 (6 bases). The germline V and J ends were trimmed by 0 bases and 7 bases, with 19 bases remaining between them. From germline, CDR1 is MGHRA and CDR2 YSYEKL. The CDR3 contains 16 residues. The CDR3 region has the DNA TGCGCCAGCAGCCAAGACCCCGGGACTGAATTTACGGAGCAGTACTTC. Its protein product is CASSQDPGTEFTEQYF.

The rearrangement links TRBV20-1 to TRBJ2-5; D is ambiguous. V was shortened by 1 base and J by 5 bases, with 2 bases between the two germline ends. Germline values: CDR1 DFQATT, CDR2 SNEGSKA (reference sequence). This CDR3 has 10 residues. The CDR3 here is CSARAETQYF. CDR3 DNA: TGCAGTGCTAGAGCCGAGACCCAGTACTTC.

This clone was counted a single time. V and J are TRBV5-6 and TRBJ2-7; D is undetermined. Germline CDR1 SGHDT, CDR2 YYEEEE. Trimming took off 4 bases at V and 3 bases at J, with 8 bases between the two ends. The CDR3 has 12 amino acids. The CDR3 bases are TGTGCCAGCAGCAGGGTGGACTACGAGCAGTACTTC. As protein: CASSRVDYEQYF.

The CDR3 sequence: CASSYSRYRGGSEAFF. In nucleotides, the CDR3 is TGTGCCAGCAGTTACTCAAGGTACAGGGGGGGATCTGAAGCTTTCTTT. The V and J genes are TRBV6-2 or TRBV6-3 and TRBJ1-1, with 8 bases matching TRBD1. Trimming took 0 bases from V and 6 from J; bases not matched to a gene: 9. Germline V gene data show CDR1 as MNHEY and CDR2 as SVGEGT. The CDR3 is 16 amino acids.

The chain is built from TRBV6-5 and TRBJ1-1, with a possible D match to TRBD1 (5 bases). The CDR3 has 14 residues. The germline gives CDR1 MNHEY, CDR2 SVGAGI. The germline V and J ends were trimmed by 0 bases and 5 bases, with 10 bases remaining between them. The CDR3 nucleotides read TGTGCCAGCAGTTACTCATGGGGGGGGACTGAAGCTTTCTTT. Translation: CASSYSWGGTEAFF.

CDR3 nucleotide sequence: TGTGCCAGCAGCTTGGACAGGGTATCAAACACTGAAGCTTTCTTT. It yields the protein CASSLDRVSNTEAFF. The rearrangement links TRBV5-8 to TRBJ1-1; possible D gene TRBD1, 6 bases. With 0 bases removed from V and 2 bases from J, the gap between germline ends came to 11 bases. This CDR3 spans 15 amino acids. Germline assignment: CDR1 SGHTS and CDR2 YDEGEE.

The chain joins TRBV11-3 to TRBJ2-5; TRBD2 matches 14 bases. The length of the CDR3 is 16 residues. J gave up 2 bases and V 5 bases, and 4 bases lay outside the gene matches. Germline V gene lookup returns CDR1 SGHNT and CDR2 YENEEA. CDR3 residues: CASSRGLAGGQETQYF. CDR3 nucleotides: TGTGCCAGCAGCAGAGGACTAGCGGGGGGACAAGAGACCCAGTACTTC.

The CDR3 nucleotides are TGTGCCTGGAGTGTATATGAGGGTTGGGCCGGGGAGCTGTTTTTT. Translated, it gives CAWSVYEGWAGELFF. The chain is built from TRBV30 and TRBJ2-2, with D perhaps TRBD2 (5 bases). Trimming cost V 0 bases and J 6 bases, with 14 bases left between them. The CDR3 contains 15 residues. Germline CDR1 is GTSNPN and CDR2 is SVGIG (reference sequence).

The chain joins TRBV3-1 (or the pseudogene TRBV3-2) to TRBJ1-2; D is perhaps TRBD1 (6 bases). CDR3 length: 15 residues. Germline V CDR1 and CDR2: LGHDT, YNNKEL (reference sequence). V was trimmed by 3 bases and J by 4 bases, leaving 15 bases between them. In DNA form, the CDR3 reads TGTGCCAGCAGCCAGGGGGACAAATATTTCTATGGCTACACCTTC. This encodes CASSQGDKYFYGYTF.

The V gene is TRBV28, the J gene TRBJ2-7; 7 bases match TRBD1. J lost 6 bases, V lost 6 bases, and 8 bases had no gene match. Germline values: CDR1 MDHEN, CDR2 SYDVKM. CDR3 length equals 13 residues. CDR3 DNA sequence: TGTGCCAGCAGCTTAGGGACAGCTGGCGAGCAGTACTTC. This encodes CASSLGTAGEQYF.

The rearrangement joins TRBV10-3 to TRBJ2-5; D gene unclear. This CDR3 has 12 residues. V gave up 3 bases and J gave up 5 bases, with 7 bases separating them. Per germline, CDR1 ENHRY and CDR2 SYGVKD. The CDR3 nucleotides are TGTGCCATCAGTGACCAGCAGGAGACCCAGTACTTC. The encoded protein is CAISDQQETQYF.

The chain joins TRBV9 to TRBJ2-7; no clear D gene. The CDR3 is 13 amino acids. The V gene's germline CDR1 is SGDLS and CDR2 YYNGEE. V was pared by 0 bases and J by 5 bases, with 9 bases between. The CDR3 loop is CASSVEGFDEQYF. CDR3 nucleotides: TGTGCCAGCAGCGTAGAAGGGTTCGACGAGCAGTACTTC.

The chain combines TRBV5-1 with TRBJ1-4; D not certain. Trimming pared 4 bases from V and 8 bases from J, leaving 15 bases between. CDR1 and CDR2 from the germline V gene are SGHRS and YFSETQ. The CDR3 consists of 14 residues. CDR3 sequence (DNA): TGCGCCAGCAGCACGGATACCCCTCGGGAAAAACTGTTTTTT. This translates into CASSTDTPREKLFF.

The chain combines TRBV7-2 with TRBJ2-5, with D perhaps TRBD2 (5 bases). The CDR3 sequence is 13 residues long. Between the trimmed V and J ends, which lost 1 base and 5 bases, there was a span of 8 bases. Looked up from germline, CDR1 is SGHTA and CDR2 is FQGNSA. The CDR3 bases are TGTGCCAGCAGCTTAGTCCTAGCCGAGACCCAGTACTTC. Protein product: CASSLVLAETQYF. The entire variable domain, with the rest obtained from reference TRBV7-2 and TRBJ2-5, is as follows: GAGVSQSPSNKVTEKGKDVELRCDPISGHTALYWYRQSLGQGLEFLIYFQGNSAPDKSGLPSDRFSAERTGGSVSTLTIQRTQQEDSAVYLCASSLVLAETQYFGPGTRLLVL.

The chain couples TRBV5-1 to TRBJ2-7; D ambiguous. CDR3 length: 15 residues. Germline lookup yields CDR1 SGHRS and CDR2 YFSETQ. V lost 0 bases and J lost 1, with 11 bases in between. This CDR3 reads CASSLDVRRSYEQYF. The CDR3 DNA is TGCGCCAGCAGCTTGGATGTCAGGCGGTCCTACGAGCAGTACTTC.

This clone was counted a single time. This chain connects TRBV27 to TRBJ2-2; D uncertain. CDR1 and CDR2 (germline): MNHEY, SMNVEV (reference sequence). This CDR3 contains 13 residues. V was shortened by 0 bases and J by 8 bases, with 7 bases between the two germline ends. The CDR3 loop is CASSLSISGELFF. The DNA for the CDR3 is TGTGCCAGCAGTTTATCGATATCTGGGGAGCTGTTTTTT.

The rearrangement uses TRBV11-2 and TRBJ2-1; D remains unclear. The CDR3 extends over 15 amino acids. Deletions cut 1 base from V and 3 bases from J, with 10 bases between. Germline lookup yields CDR1 SGHAT and CDR2 FQNNGV. CDR3 in DNA: TGTGCCAGCAGCTTAGGCGGCCAAGACTACAATGAGCAGTTCTTC. It translates to CASSLGGQDYNEQFF. The entire variable domain, with the rest obtained from reference TRBV11-2 and TRBJ2-1, is as follows: EAGVAQSPRYKIIEKRQSVAFWCNPISGHATLYWYQQILGQGPKLLIQFQNNGVVDDSQLPKDRFSAERLKGVDSTLKIQPAKLEDSAVYLCASSLGGQDYNEQFFGPGTRLTVL.

The chain joins TRBV29-1 to TRBJ2-1, with D possibly TRBD1 on 6 matching bases. Germline V CDR1 and CDR2: SQVTM, ANQGSEA. CDR3 length: 13 residues. With 7 bases removed from V and 9 bases from J, the gap between germline ends came to 19 bases. CDR3 region: CSGGIILRGEQFF. Here the CDR3 DNA reads TGCAGCGGGGGAATTATACTCAGGGGTGAGCAGTTCTTC.

The rearrangement links TRBV6-2 or TRBV6-3 to TRBJ2-2; no reliable D call. The CDR3 is made up of 16 amino acids. V shed 6 bases and J shed 6 bases, with 20 bases lying between them. In germline, CDR1 is MNHEY, CDR2 SVGEGT. The CDR3 loop reads CASSEPRSPPPGELFF. As DNA, the CDR3 is TGTGCCAGCAGCGAACCACGCAGCCCCCCACCCGGGGAGCTGTTTTTT.

This chain links TRBV4-3 with TRBJ2-7, with a tentative D call TRBD1 (5 bases). This CDR3 spans 14 amino acids. Trimming shortened V by 4 bases and J by 7 bases, and 17 bases separated the two germline ends. CDR1 is LGHNA, CDR2 YSLEER, per germline. CDR3 bases: TGCGCCAGCAGCCCGCAAAGGGGCCTTGGGGAGCAGTACTTC. Protein product: CASSPQRGLGEQYF.

The chain recombines TRBV11-2 with TRBJ1-2; possible D gene TRBD1, 6 bases. The germline V and J ends were trimmed by 6 bases and 0 bases, with 17 bases remaining between them. Germline-derived CDR1 and CDR2 are SGHAT and FQNNGV. CDR3 length: 16 amino acids. In nucleotides, the CDR3 is TGTGCCAGCAGATCCCTCCAAGGGGGGGCTAACTATGGCTACACCTTC. Protein sequence: CASRSLQGGANYGYTF.

This clone has just one count. The rearrangement links TRBV6-6 to TRBJ2-1; D uncertain. This CDR3 has 15 amino acids. Deletions cut 4 bases from V and 6 bases from J, with 16 bases between. Germline V gene sequence: CDR1 MNHNY, CDR2 SVGAGI (reference sequence). Written as DNA, the CDR3 is TGTGCCAGCAGTTCCCCCAGTCCTACGATCAATGAGCAGTTCTTC. This gives the protein CASSSPSPTINEQFF.

The CDR3 sequence: CASSQHRANTEAFF. Here the CDR3 DNA reads TGTGCCAGCAGCCAACACAGGGCGAACACTGAAGCTTTCTTT. The V call is TRBV16, the J call TRBJ1-1; possibly TRBD1 for D (6 bases). Germline values: CDR1 KGHSY, CDR2 FQNENV. Trimming removed 2 bases at V and 1 base at J, with 8 bases between. The CDR3 extends over 14 amino acids. Variable domain in full (rest from reference TRBV16 and TRBJ1-1): GEEVAQTPKHLVRGEGQKAKLYCAPIKGHSYVFWYQQVLKNEFKFLISFQNENVFDETGMPKERFSAKCLPNSPCSLEIQATKLEDSAVYFCASSQHRANTEAFFGQGTRLTVV.